The 5 T cell receptor beta chains in this list originate from one sample, sequenced in a study of T cell clonality in common variable immunodeficiency. The assay was immunoSEQ multiplex PCR, and TCRdb's table has in-frame clones only and misses some. This record lists roughly 70,000 clones, none seen once only, and the top ten clones contain about 1.7%. Sequenced material: peripheral blood mononuclear cells. These receptors came from a person aged 18-70 years in good health.

This clone was seen at least ten times. The sequenced fragment ends 3 residues before the CDR3 boundary, so the rest is inferred from the germline J gene. The chain joins TRBV10-1 to TRBJ2-1; D is unresolved. The germline CDR1 and CDR2 sequences are WNHNN and SYGVQD (reference sequence). Trimming took 4 bases from V and 8 from J, leaving 12 bases between them. CDR3 size: 13 residues. The CDR3 sequence: CASSGIDFHEQFF. The CDR3 bases that were read are TGCGCCAGCAGTGGTATCGACTTCCATGAG.

This clone has at least ten counts. The read comes to an end 3 residues before the CDR3 does, leaving the germline J gene to fill in the end. The J gene is TRBJ1-1, the V gene TRBV18; D remains ambiguous. V lost 3 bases to trimming and J lost 5 bases, with 16 bases between them. Germline V gene data show CDR1 as KGHSH and CDR2 as LQKENI. The CDR3 loop spans 15 amino acids. CDR3 DNA (partial): TGTGCCAGCTCACCCGTGGCCGGAAGCGGGACTGAA. Its translation is CASSPVAGSGTE. The complete CDR3 protein is CASSPVAGSGTEAFF.

With respect to this clone: The read halts 3 residues ahead of the CDR3 end, with the missing end drawn from the germline J gene. The chain recombines TRBV19 with TRBJ1-1; no clear D gene. Germline-derived CDR1 and CDR2 are LNHDA and SQIVND (reference sequence). This CDR3 region has 14 residues. Trimming removed 2 bases from V and 1 base from J, with 8 bases in between. The CDR3 spells CASSISTTNTEAFF. CDR3 DNA (partial): TGTGCCAGTAGTATATCGACAACGAACACTGAA.

This clone was detected many times. The read terminates 3 residues before the CDR3 end, so the remaining end is supplied by the germline J gene. The V gene is TRBV20-1, the J gene TRBJ2-7, with D perhaps matching TRBD1 (5 bases). Germline CDR1 and CDR2: DFQATT and SNEGSKA (reference sequence). The V gene lost 2 bases and the J gene lost 3 bases, with 11 bases spanning the gap. The CDR3 is 13 amino acids. CDR3 bases read: TGCAGTGCTAGAAAGGGGTTGGTCTACGAG. This gives the protein CSARKGLVYE. The whole CDR3 sequence is CSARKGLVYEQYF.

This clone was observed at least ten times. Read data end 3 residues before the CDR3 end; the end is taken from the germline J gene. V is TRBV7-3 and J is TRBJ1-1; D uncertain. The CDR3 is made up of 13 amino acids. Germline V gene sequence: CDR1 SGHTA, CDR2 FQGTGA. The V end was cut by 2 bases, the J end by 4 bases, with 8 bases between. The CDR3 bases that were read are TGTGCCAGCAGCTTACAGTCAACCACTGAA. It codes for CASSLQSTTE. The full-length CDR3 reads as CASSLQSTTEAFF. The variable domain in full, completed from reference TRBV7-3 and TRBJ1-1, reads GAGVSQTPSNKVTEKGKYVELRCDPISGHTALYWYRQSLGQGPEFLIYFQGTGAADDSGLPNDRFFAVRPEGSVSTLKIQRTERGDSAVYLCASSLQSTTEAFFGQGTRLTVV.